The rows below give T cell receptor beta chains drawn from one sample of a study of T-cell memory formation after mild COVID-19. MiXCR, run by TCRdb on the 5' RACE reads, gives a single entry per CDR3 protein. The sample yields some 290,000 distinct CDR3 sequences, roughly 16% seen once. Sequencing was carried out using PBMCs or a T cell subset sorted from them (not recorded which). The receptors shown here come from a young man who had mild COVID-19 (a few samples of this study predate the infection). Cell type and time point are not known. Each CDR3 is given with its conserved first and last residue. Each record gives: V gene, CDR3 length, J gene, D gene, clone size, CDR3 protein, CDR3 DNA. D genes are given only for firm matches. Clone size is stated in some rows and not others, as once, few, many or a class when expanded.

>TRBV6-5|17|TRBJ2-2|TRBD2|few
CASSYLGLAGATGELFF
TGTGCCAGCAGTTACTTGGGACTAGCGGGGGCCACCGGGGAGCTGTTTTTT
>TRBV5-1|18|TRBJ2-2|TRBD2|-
CASSLGQRGVRTPQELFF
TGCGCCAGCAGCTTGGGACAGCGGGGGGTCAGAACGCCCCAGGAGCTGTTTTTT
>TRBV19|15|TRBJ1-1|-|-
CASSTLPQGNTEAFF
TGTGCCAGTAGCACCTTACCCCAAGGGAACACTGAAGCTTTCTTT
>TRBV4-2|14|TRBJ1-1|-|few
CASSQTRQNTEAFF
TGTGCCAGCAGCCAGACTCGACAGAACACTGAAGCTTTCTTT
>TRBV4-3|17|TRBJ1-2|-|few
CASSQDEIRAEAYGYTF
TGCGCCAGCAGCCAAGATGAGATTCGAGCAGAAGCCTATGGCTACACCTTC
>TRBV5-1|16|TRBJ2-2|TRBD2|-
CASSSASGGVAGELFF
TGCGCCAGCAGCTCCGCCAGCGGGGGGGTCGCCGGGGAGCTGTTTTTT
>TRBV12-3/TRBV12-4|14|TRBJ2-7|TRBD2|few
CASSLLGGVHEQYF
TGTGCCAGCAGTTTACTCGGGGGGGTCCACGAGCAGTACTTC
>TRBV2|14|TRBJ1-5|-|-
CASTRDWAGQPQHF
TGTGCCAGCACCCGCGACTGGGCGGGTCAGCCCCAGCATTTT
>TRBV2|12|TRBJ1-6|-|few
CASSPSSSPLHF
TGTGCCAGCAGTCCGAGTAGTTCACCCCTCCACTTT
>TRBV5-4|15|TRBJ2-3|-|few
CASSGTGKGTTTQYF
TGTGCCAGCAGCGGAACAGGGAAAGGTACGACAACGCAGTATTTT
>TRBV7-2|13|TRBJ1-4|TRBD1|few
CASSRDSTEKLFF
TGTGCCAGCAGCCGGGACAGTACTGAAAAACTGTTTTTT